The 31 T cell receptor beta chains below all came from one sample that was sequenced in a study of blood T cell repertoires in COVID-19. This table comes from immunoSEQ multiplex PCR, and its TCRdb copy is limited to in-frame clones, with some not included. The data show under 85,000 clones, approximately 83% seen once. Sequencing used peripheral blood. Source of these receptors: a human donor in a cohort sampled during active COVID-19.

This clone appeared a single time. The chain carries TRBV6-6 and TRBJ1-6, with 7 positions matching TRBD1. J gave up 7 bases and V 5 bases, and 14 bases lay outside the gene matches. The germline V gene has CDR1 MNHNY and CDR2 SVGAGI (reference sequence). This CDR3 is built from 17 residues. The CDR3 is CASSRQGKSSSNSPLHF. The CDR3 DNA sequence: TGTGCCAGCAGTCGACAGGGCAAGTCGTCCTCGAATTCACCCCTCCACTTT.

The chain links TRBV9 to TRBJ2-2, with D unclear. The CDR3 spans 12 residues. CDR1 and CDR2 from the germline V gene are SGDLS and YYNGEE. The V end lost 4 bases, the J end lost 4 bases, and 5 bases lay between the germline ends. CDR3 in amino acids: CASSPITGELFF. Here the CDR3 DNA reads TGTGCCAGCAGCCCAATCACCGGGGAGCTGTTTTTT.

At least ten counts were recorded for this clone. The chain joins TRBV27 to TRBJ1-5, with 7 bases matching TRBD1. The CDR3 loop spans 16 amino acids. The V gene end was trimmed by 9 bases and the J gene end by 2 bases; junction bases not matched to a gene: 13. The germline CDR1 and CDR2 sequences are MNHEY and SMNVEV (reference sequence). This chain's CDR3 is CASRTETGSGNQPQHF. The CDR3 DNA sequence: TGTGCCAGTCGGACTGAGACAGGGTCGGGCAATCAGCCCCAGCATTTT.

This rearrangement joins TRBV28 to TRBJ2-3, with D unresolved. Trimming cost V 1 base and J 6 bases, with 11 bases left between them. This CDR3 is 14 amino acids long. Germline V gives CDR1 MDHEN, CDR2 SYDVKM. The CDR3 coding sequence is TGTGCCAGCAGTTTATCCGCAAGGCGGGATACGCAGTATTTT. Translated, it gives CASSLSARRDTQYF.

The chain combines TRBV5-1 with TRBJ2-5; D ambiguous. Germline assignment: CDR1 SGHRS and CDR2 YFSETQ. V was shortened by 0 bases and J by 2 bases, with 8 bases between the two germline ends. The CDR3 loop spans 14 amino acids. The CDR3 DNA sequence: TGCGCCAGCAGCTTGGACCGGGTTCAAGAGACCCAGTACTTC. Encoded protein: CASSLDRVQETQYF. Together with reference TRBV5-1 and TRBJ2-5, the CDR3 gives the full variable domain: KAGVTQTPRYLIKTRGQQVTLSCSPISGHRSVSWYQQTPGQGLQFLFEYFSETQRNKGNFPGRFSGRQFSNSRSEMNVSTLELGDSALYLCASSLDRVQETQYFGPGTRLLVL.

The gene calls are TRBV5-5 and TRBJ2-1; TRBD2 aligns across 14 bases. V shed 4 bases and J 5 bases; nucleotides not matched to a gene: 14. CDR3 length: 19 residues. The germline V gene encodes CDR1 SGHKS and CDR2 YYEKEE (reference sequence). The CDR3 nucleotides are TGTGCCAGCAGCCGACGTGTGACTAGCGGGGGGGCCGGACACAATGAGCAGTTCTTC. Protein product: CASSRRVTSGGAGHNEQFF. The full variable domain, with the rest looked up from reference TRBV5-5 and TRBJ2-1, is DAGVTQSPTHLIKTRGQQVTLRCSPISGHKSVSWYQQVLGQGPQFIFQYYEKEERGRGNFPDRFSARQFPNYSSELNVNALLLGDSALYLCASSRRVTSGGAGHNEQFFGPGTRLTVL.

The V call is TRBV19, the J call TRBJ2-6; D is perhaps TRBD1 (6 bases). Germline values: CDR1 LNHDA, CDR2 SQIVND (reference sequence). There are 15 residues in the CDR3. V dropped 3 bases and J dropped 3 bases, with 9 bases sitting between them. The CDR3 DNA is TGTGCCAGTAGTATCTCCAGGGGTGGGGCCAACGTCCTGACTTTC. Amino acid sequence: CASSISRGGANVLTF.

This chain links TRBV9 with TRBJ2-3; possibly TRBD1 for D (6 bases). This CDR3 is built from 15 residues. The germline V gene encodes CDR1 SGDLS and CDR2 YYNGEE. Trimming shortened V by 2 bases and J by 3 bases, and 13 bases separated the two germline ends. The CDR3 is CASSVGAGRTDTQYF. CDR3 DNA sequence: TGTGCCAGCAGCGTGGGGGCAGGGCGGACAGATACGCAGTATTTT.

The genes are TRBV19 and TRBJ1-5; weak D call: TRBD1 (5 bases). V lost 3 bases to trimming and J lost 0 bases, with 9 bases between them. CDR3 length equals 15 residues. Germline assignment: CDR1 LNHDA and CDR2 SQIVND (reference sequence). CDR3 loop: CASSMGGNSNQPQHF. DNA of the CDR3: TGTGCCAGTAGTATGGGGGGAAATAGCAATCAGCCCCAGCATTTT. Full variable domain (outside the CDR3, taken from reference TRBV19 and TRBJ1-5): DGGITQSPKYLFRKEGQNVTLSCEQNLNHDAMYWYRQDPGQGLRLIYYSQIVNDFQKGDIAEGYSVSREKKESFPLTVTSAQKNPTAFYLCASSMGGNSNQPQHFGDGTRLSIL.

CDR3 protein: CASSALQVRGTYEQYF. CDR3 DNA: TGTGCCAGCAGCGCCCTACAGGTCAGGGGGACCTACGAGCAGTACTTC. The chain carries TRBV5-6 and TRBJ2-7; 7 positions match TRBD1. With V trimmed by 4 bases and J by 2 bases, 12 bases remained unmatched. The germline gives CDR1 SGHDT, CDR2 YYEEEE. CDR3 length: 16 residues.

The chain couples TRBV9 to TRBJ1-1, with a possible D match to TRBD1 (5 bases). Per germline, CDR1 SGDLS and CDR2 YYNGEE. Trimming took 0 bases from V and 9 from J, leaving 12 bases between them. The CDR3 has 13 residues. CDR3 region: CASSVAGAGQAFF. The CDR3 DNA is TGTGCCAGCAGCGTAGCGGGTGCGGGGCAAGCTTTCTTT.

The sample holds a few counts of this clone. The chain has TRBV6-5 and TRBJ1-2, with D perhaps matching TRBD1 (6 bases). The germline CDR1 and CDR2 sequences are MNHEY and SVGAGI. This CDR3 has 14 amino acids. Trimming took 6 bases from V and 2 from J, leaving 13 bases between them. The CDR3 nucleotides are TGTGCCAGCAGCTCCACCGGACAGAACTATGGCTACACCTTC. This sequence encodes CASSSTGQNYGYTF.

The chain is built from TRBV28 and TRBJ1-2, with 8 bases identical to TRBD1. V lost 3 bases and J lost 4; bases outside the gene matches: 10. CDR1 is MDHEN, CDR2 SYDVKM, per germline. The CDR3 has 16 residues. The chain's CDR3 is CASSFGLGQGAYGYTF. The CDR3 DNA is TGTGCCAGCAGTTTTGGCCTCGGACAGGGTGCCTATGGCTACACCTTC.

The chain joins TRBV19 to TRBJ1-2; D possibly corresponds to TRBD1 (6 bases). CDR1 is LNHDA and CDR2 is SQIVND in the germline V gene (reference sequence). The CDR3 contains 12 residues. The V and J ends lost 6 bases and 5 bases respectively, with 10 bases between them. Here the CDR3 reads CASRGRGYGYTF. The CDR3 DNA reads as TGTGCCAGTAGGGGCAGGGGATATGGCTACACCTTC.

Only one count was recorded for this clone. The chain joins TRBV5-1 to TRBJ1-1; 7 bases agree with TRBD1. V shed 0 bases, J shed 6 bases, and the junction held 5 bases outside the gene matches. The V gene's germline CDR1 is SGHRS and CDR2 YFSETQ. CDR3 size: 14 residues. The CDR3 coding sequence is TGCGCCAGCAGCTTGGAGGGGACAGTATCTGAAGCTTTCTTT. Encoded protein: CASSLEGTVSEAFF. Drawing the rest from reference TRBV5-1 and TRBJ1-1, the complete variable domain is KAGVTQTPRYLIKTRGQQVTLSCSPISGHRSVSWYQQTPGQGLQFLFEYFSETQRNKGNFPGRFSGRQFSNSRSEMNVSTLELGDSALYLCASSLEGTVSEAFFGQGTRLTVV.

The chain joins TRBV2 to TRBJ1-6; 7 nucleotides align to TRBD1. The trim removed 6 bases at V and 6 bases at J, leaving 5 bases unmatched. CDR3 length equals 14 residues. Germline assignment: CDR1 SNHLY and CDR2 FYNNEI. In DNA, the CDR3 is TGTGCCAGCAGGGGGGACAGAACTAATTCACCCCTCCACTTT. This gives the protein CASRGDRTNSPLHF.

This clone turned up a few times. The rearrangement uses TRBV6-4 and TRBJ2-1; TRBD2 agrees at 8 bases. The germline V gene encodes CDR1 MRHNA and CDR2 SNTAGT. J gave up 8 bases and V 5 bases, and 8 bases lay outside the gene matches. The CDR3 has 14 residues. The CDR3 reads CASSPGGGSDEQFF. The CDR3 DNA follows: TGTGCCAGCAGTCCCGGCGGGGGGTCAGATGAGCAGTTCTTC.

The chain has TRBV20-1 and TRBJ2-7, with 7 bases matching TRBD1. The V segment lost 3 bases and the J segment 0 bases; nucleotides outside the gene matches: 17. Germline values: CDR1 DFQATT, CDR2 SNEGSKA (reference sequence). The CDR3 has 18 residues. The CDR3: CSASPSGTTGASSYEQYF. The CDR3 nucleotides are TGCAGTGCTAGTCCCTCGGGTACTACAGGGGCGTCCTCCTACGAGCAGTACTTC.

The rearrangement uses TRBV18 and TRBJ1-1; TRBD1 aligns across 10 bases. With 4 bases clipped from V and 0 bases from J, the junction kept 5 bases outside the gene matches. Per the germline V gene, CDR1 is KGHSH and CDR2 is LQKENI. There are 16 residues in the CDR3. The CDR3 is CASSRRQGAMNTEAFF. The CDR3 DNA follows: TGTGCCAGCTCACGAAGACAGGGGGCTATGAACACTGAAGCTTTCTTT. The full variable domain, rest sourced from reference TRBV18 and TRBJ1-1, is NAGVMQNPRHLVRRRGQEARLRCSPMKGHSHVYWYRQLPEEGLKFMVYLQKENIIDESGMPKERFSAEFPKEGPSILRIQQVVRGDSAAYFCASSRRQGAMNTEAFFGQGTRLTVV.

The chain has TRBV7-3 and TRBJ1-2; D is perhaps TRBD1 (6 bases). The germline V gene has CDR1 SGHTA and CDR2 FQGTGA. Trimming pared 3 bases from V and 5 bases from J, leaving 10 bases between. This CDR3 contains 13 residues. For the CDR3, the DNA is TGTGCCAGCAGCTTGGGACAATCATATGGCTACACCTTC. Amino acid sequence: CASSLGQSYGYTF. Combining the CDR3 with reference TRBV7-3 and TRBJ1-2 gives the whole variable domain GAGVSQTPSNKVTEKGKYVELRCDPISGHTALYWYRQSLGQGPEFLIYFQGTGAADDSGLPNDRFFAVRPEGSVSTLKIQRTERGDSAVYLCASSLGQSYGYTFGSGTRLTVV.

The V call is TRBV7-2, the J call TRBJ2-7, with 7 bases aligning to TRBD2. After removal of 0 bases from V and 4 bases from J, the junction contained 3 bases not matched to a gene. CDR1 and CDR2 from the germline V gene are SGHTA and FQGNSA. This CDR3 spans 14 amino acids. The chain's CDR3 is CASSLAAGEYEQYF. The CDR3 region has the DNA TGTGCCAGCAGCTTAGCTGCGGGGGAATACGAGCAGTACTTC.

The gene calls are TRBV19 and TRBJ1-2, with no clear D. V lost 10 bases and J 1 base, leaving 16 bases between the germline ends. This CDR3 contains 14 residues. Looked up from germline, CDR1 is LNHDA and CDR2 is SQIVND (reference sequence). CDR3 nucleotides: TGTGCCAACCAGCGTCAGAAGATTAACTATGGCTACACCTTC. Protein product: CANQRQKINYGYTF.

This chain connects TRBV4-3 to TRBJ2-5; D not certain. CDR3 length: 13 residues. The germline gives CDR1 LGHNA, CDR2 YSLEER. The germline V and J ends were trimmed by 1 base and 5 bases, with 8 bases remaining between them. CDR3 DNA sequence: TGCGCCAGCAGCCAAGTAGCTCGGGAGACCCAGTACTTC. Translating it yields CASSQVARETQYF.

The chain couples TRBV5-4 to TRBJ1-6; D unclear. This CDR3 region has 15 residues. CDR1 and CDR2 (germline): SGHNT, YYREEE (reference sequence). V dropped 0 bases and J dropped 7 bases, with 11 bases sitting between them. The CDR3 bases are TGTGCCAGCAGCTTGGTCCCGAGCGGGAATTCACCCCTCCACTTT. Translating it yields CASSLVPSGNSPLHF.

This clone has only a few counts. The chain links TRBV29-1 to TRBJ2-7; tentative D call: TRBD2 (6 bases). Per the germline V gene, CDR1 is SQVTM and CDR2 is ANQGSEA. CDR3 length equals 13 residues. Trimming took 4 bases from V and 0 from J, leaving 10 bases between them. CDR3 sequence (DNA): TGCAGCGTTGGTCAGCGGGCCTCCTACGAGCAGTACTTC. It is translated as CSVGQRASYEQYF.

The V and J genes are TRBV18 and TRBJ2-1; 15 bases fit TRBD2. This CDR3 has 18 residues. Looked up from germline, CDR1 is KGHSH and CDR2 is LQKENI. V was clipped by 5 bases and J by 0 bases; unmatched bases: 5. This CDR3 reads CASSSGTSGGISYNEQFF. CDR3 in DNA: TGTGCCAGCTCAAGCGGGACTAGCGGGGGGATCTCCTACAATGAGCAGTTCTTC.

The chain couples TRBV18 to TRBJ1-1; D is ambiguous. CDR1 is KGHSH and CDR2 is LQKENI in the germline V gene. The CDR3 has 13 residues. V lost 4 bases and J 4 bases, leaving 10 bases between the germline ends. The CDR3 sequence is CASSLERGTEAFF. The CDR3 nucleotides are TGTGCCAGCTCACTAGAGCGGGGCACTGAAGCTTTCTTT.

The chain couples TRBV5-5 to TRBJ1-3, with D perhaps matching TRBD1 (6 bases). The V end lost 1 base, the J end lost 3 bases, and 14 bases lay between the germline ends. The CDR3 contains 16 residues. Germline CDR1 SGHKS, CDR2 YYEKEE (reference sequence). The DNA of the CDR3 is TGTGCCAGCAGCTTGTCTTCAGGGGCTGGTGGAAACACCATATATTTT. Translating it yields CASSLSSGAGGNTIYF.

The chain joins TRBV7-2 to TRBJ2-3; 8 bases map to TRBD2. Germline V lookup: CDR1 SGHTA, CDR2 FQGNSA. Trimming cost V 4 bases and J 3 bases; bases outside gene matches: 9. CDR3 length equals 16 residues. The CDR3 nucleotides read TGTGCCAGCAGCTCTGCGCGGGGGGCCGAGACAGATACGCAGTATTTT. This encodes CASSSARGAETDTQYF.

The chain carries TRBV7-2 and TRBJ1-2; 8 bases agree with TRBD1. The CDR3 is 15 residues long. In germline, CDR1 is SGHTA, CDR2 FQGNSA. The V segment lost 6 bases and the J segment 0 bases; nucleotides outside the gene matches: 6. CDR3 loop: CASRSGQGSNYGYTF. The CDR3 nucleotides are TGTGCCAGCAGATCAGGACAGGGTTCTAACTATGGCTACACCTTC.

The CDR3 loop reads CASSLEDRRSEQYF. CDR3 nucleotide sequence: TGCGCCAGCAGCTTGGAAGACAGAAGAAGCGAGCAGTACTTC. This chain links TRBV5-1 with TRBJ2-7; the D gene is possibly TRBD1 (5 bases). The CDR3 totals 14 residues. V was clipped by 0 bases and J by 6 bases, with 13 bases between them. Germline lookup yields CDR1 SGHRS and CDR2 YFSETQ.